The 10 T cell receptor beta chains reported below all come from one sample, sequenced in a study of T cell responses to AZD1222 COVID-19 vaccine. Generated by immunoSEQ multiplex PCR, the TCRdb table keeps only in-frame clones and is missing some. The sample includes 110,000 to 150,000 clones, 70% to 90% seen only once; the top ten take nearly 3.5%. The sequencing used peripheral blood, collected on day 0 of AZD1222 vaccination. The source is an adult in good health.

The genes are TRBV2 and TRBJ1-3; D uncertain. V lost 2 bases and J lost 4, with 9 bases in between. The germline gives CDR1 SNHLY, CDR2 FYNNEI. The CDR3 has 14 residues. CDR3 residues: CASSEQDVGNTIYF. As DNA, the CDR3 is TGTGCCAGCAGTGAACAGGATGTGGGAAACACCATATATTTT.

CDR3 region: CASSPQGPYEQYF. The CDR3 coding sequence is TGTGCCAGTAGTCCCCAAGGGCCCTACGAGCAGTACTTC. This rearrangement joins TRBV19 to TRBJ2-7; D is uncertain. The CDR3 extends over 13 amino acids. V lost 5 bases and J 2 bases, leaving 10 bases between the germline ends. Germline V CDR1 and CDR2: LNHDA, SQIVND (reference sequence).

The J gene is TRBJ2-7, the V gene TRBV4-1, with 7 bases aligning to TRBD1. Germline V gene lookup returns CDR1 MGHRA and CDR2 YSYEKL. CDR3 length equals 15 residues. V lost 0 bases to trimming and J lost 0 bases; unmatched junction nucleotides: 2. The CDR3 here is CASSQDWDSSYEQYF. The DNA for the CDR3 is TGCGCCAGCAGCCAAGATTGGGACAGCTCCTACGAGCAGTACTTC.

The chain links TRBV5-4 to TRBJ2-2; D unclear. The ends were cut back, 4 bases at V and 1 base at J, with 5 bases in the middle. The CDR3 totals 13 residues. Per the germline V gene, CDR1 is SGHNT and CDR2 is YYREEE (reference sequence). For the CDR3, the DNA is TGTGCCAGCAGCGAGCGGAACACCGGGGAGCTGTTTTTT. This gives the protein CASSERNTGELFF.

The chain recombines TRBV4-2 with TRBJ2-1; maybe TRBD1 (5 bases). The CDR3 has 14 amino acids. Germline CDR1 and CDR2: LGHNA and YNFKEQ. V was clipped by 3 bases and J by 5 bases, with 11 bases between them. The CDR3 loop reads CASSHTDNNNEQFF. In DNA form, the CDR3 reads TGTGCCAGCAGCCATACGGACAACAACAATGAGCAGTTCTTC.

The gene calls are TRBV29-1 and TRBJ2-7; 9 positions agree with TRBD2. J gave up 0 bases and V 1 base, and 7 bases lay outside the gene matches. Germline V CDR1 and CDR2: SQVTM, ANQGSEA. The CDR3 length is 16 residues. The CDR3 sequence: CSVEAPYSGSSYEQYF. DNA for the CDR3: TGCAGCGTTGAAGCTCCCTATAGCGGGAGCTCCTACGAGCAGTACTTC.

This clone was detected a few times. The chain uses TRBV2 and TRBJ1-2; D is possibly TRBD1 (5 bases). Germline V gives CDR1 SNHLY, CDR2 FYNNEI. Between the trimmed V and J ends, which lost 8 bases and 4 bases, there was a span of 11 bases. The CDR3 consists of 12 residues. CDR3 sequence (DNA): TGTGCCAGCGCTACAGGAGGCTATGGCTACACCTTC. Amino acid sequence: CASATGGYGYTF. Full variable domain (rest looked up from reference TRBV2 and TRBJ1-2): EPEVTQTPSHQVTQMGQEVILRCVPISNHLYFYWYRQILGQKVEFLVSFYNNEISEKSEIFDDQFSVERPDGSNFTLKIRSTKLEDSAMYFCASATGGYGYTFGSGTRLTVV.

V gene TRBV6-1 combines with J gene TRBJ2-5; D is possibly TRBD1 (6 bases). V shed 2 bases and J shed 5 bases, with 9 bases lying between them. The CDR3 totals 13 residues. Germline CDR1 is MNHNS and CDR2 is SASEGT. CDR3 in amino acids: CASSERGTETQYF. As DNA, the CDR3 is TGTGCCAGCAGTGAAAGGGGGACGGAGACCCAGTACTTC.

DNA for the CDR3: TGTGCCAGCAGCTACAGGGCTACTAATGAAAAACTGTTTTTT. Translation gives CASSYRATNEKLFF. The genes are TRBV7-2 and TRBJ1-4; D possibly corresponds to TRBD1 (6 bases). Trimming took off 4 bases at V and 2 bases at J, with 8 bases between the two ends. From germline, CDR1 is SGHTA and CDR2 FQGNSA. The CDR3 consists of 14 residues.

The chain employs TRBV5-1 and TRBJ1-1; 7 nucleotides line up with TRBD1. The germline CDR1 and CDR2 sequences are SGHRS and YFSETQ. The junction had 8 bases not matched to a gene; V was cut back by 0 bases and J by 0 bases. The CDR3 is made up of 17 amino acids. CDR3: CASSLDPDRIMNTEAFF. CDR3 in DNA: TGCGCCAGCAGCTTGGACCCGGACAGGATAATGAACACTGAAGCTTTCTTT.